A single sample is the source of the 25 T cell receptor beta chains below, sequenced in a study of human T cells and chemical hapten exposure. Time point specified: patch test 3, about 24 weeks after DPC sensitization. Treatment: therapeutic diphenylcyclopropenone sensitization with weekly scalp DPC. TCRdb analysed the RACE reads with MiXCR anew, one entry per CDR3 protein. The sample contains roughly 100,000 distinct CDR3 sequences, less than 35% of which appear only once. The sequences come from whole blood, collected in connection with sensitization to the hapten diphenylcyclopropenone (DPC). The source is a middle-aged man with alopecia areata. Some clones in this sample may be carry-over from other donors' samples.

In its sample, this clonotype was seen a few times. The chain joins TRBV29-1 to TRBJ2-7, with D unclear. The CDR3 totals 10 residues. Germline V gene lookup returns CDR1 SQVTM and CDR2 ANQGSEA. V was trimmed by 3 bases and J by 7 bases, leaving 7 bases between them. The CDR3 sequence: CSVEESEQYV. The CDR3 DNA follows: TGCAGCGTTGAGGAGTCGGAGCAGTACGTC.

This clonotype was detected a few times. The DNA of the CDR3 is TGCAGTGCTACGCGAAAGACAGGGGTGAACTATGGCTACACCTTC. Its protein product is CSATRKTGVNYGYTF. The V and J genes are TRBV20-1 and TRBJ1-2; 8 positions match TRBD1. The CDR3 covers 15 residues. Germline V gene data show CDR1 as DFQATT and CDR2 as SNEGSKA (reference sequence). V lost 4 bases and J lost 2; bases outside the gene matches: 9.

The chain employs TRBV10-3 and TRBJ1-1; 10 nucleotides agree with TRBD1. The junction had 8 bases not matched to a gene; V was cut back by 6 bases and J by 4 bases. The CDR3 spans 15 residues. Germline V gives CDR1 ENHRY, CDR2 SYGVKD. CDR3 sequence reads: CAIRTGTGVATEAFF. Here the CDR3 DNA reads TGTGCCATCAGGACCGGGACAGGGGTTGCCACTGAAGCTTTCTTT.

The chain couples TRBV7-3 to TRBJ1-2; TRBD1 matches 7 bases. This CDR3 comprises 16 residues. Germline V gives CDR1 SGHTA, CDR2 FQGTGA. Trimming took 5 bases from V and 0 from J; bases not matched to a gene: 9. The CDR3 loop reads CASSPGTVRANYGYTF. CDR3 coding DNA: TGTGCCAGCAGCCCGGGGACAGTCCGGGCTAACTATGGCTACACCTTC.

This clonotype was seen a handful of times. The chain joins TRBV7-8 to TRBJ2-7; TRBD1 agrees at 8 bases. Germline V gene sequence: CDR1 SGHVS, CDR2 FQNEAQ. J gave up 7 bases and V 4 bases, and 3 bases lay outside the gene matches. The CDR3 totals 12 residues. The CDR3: CASSSRTGEQYV. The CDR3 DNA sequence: TGTGCCAGCAGCTCCCGGACAGGGGAGCAGTACGTC.

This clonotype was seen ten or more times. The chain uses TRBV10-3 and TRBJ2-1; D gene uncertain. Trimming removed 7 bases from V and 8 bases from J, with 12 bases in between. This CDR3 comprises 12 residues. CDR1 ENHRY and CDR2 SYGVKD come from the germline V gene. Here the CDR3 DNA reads TGTGCCATCACTGACTCCCACCATGAGCAGTTCTTC. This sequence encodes CAITDSHHEQFF.

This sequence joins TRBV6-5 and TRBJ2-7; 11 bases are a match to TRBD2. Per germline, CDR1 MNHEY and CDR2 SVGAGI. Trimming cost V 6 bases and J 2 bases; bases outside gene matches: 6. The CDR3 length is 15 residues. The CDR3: CASRVAGGPAYEQYV. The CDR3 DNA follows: TGTGCCAGCAGGGTAGCGGGAGGGCCAGCCTACGAGCAGTACGTC.

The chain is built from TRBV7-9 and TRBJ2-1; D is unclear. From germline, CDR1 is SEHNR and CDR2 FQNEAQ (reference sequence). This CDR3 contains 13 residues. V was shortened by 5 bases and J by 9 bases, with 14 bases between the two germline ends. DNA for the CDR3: TGTGCCAGCAGCCCACAACGGCCGGGTGAGCAGTTCTTC. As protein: CASSPQRPGEQFF.

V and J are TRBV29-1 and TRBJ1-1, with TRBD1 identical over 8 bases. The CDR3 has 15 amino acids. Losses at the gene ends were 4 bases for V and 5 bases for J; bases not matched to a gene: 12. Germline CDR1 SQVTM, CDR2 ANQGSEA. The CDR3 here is CSVGPGRGRVTEAFF. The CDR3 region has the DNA TGCAGCGTTGGACCCGGCAGGGGGCGGGTTACTGAAGCTTTCTTT.

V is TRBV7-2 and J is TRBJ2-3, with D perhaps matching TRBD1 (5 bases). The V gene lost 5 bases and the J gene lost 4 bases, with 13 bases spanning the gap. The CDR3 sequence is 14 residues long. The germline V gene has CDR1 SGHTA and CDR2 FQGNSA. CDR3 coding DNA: TGTGCCAGCAGCCCCGGAAAAGGGGCAGATACGCAGTATTTT. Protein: CASSPGKGADTQYF.

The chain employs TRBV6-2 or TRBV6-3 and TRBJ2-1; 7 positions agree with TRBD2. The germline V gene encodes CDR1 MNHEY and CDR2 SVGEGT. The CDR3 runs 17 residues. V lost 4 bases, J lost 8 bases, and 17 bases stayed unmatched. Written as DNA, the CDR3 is TGTGCCAGCAGTTTAAGCCCCGGGCGCGGGAGTGGCTATGAGCAGTTCTTC. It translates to CASSLSPGRGSGYEQFF.

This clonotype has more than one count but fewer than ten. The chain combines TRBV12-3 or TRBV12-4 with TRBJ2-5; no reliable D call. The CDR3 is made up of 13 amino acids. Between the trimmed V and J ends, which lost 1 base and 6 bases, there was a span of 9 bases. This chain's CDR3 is CASSLDPAQTQYF. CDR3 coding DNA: TGTGCCAGCAGTTTAGACCCTGCCCAGACCCAGTACTTC.

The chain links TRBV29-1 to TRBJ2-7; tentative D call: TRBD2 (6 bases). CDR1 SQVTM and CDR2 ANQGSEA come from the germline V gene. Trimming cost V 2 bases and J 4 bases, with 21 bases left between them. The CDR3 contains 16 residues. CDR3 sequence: CSVEPLEDRELYEQYF. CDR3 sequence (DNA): TGCAGCGTTGAACCGTTAGAAGACCGGGAGCTTTACGAGCAGTACTTC.

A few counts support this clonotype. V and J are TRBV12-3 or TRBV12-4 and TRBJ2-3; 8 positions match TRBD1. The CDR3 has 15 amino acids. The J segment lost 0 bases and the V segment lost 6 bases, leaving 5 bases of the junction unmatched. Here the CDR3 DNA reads TGTGCCAGCAGACCCAGGACAGGGAGCACAGATACGCAGTATTTT. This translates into CASRPRTGSTDTQYF.

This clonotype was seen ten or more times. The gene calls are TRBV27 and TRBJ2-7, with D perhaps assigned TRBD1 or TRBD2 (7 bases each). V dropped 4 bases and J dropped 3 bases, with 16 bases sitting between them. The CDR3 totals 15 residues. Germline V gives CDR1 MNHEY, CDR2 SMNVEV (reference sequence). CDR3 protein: CASSSQGGEDYEQYF. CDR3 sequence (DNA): TGTGCCAGCAGTTCTCAGGGGGGGGAGGACTACGAGCAGTACTTC.

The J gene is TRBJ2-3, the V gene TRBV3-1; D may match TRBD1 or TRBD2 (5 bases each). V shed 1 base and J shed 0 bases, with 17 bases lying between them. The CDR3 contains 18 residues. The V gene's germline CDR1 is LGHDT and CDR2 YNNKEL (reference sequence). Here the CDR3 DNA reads TGTGCCAGCAGCCAAGTGGGCATTGGGGCTAGCAGCACAGATACGCAGTATTTT. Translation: CASSQVGIGASSTDTQYF.

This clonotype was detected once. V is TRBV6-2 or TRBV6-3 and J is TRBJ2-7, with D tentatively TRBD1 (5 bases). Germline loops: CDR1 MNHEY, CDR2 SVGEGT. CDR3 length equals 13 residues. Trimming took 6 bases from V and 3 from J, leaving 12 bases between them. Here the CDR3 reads CASRIDSYYEQYV. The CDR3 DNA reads TGTGCCAGCAGAATCGACAGCTACTACGAGCAGTACGTC.

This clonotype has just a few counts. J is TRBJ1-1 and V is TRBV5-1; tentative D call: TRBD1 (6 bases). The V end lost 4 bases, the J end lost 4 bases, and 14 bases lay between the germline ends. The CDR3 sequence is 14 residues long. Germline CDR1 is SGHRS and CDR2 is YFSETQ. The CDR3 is CASSLLQGSTEAFF. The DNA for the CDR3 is TGCGCCAGCAGCCTCCTACAGGGAAGCACTGAAGCTTTCTTT.

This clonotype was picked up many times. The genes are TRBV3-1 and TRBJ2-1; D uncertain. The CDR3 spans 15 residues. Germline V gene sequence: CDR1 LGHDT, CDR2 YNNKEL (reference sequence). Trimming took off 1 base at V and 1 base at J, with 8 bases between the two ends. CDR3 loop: CASSQGHLSYNEQFF. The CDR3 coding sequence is TGTGCCAGCAGCCAAGGCCACCTATCCTACAATGAGCAGTTCTTC.

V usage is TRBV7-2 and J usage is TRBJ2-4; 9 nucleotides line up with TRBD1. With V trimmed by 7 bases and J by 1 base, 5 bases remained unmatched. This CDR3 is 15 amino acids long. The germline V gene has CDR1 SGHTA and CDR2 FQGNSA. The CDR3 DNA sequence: TGTGCCAGCACCCCAGACAGGGGGGCCAAAAACATTCAGTACTTC. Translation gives CASTPDRGAKNIQYF.

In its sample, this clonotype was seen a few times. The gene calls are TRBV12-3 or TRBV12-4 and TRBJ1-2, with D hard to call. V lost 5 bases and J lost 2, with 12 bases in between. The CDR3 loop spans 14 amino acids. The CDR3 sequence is CASSRSIGNYGYTF. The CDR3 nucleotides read TGTGCCAGCAGTCGGTCGATAGGGAACTATGGCTACACCTTC.

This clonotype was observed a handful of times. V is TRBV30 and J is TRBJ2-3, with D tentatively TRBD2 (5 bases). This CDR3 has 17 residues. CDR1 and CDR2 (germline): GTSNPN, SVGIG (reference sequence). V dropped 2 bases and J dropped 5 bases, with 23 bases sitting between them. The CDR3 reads CAWSPFTLLGMEDTQYF. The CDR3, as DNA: TGTGCCTGGAGTCCATTTACCCTACTAGGAATGGAAGATACGCAGTATTTT. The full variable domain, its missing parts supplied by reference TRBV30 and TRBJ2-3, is SQTIHQWPATLVQPVGSPLSLECTVEGTSNPNLYWYRQAAGRGLQLLFYSVGIGQISSEVPQNLSASRPQDRQFILSSKKLLLSDSGFYLCAWSPFTLLGMEDTQYFGPGTRLTVL.

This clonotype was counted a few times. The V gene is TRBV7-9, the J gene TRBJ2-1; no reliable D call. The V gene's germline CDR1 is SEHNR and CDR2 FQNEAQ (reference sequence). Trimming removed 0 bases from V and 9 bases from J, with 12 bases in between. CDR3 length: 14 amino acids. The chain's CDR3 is CASSLALGVSEQFF. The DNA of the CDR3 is TGTGCCAGCAGCTTAGCCCTGGGCGTGAGTGAGCAGTTCTTC.

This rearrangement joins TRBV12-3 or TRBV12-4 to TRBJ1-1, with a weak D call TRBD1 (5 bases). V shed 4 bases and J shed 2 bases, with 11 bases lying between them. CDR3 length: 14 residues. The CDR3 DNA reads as TGTGCCAGCAGTTGGACACGCACAAACACTGAAGCTTTCTTT. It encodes CASSWTRTNTEAFF.

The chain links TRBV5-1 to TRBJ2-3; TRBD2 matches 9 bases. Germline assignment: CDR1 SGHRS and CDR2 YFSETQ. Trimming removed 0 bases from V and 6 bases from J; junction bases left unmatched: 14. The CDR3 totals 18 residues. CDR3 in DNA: TGCGCCAGCAGCTTGGAGGGAGCGGGAGGCCGATCATTGGATACGCAGTATTTT. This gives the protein CASSLEGAGGRSLDTQYF.